A single sample is the source of the 25 T cell receptor beta chains below, sequenced in a study of OX40 agonist ivuxolimab in advanced cancers. The assay was immunoSEQ multiplex PCR, and TCRdb's table has in-frame clones only and misses some. The sample holds about 84,000 clones; around 90% are singletons and the top ten take over 0.15%. The sample was CD4+ or CD8+ T cells sorted from blood, taken in a trial of the OX40 agonist ivuxolimab. The receptor source for this set is an adult with an advanced solid tumor such as melanoma, head and neck, liver or kidney cancer.

This chain joins TRBV29-1 and TRBJ2-7, with D hard to call. CDR1 SQVTM and CDR2 ANQGSEA come from the germline V gene. The CDR3 spans 12 residues. V was clipped by 4 bases and J by 0 bases, with 7 bases between them. CDR3 amino acids: CSVGYFSYEQYF. DNA for the CDR3: TGCAGCGTTGGGTACTTCTCCTACGAGCAGTACTTC.

The chain couples TRBV9 to TRBJ2-1; D is uncertain. Germline CDR1 reads SGDLS; CDR2 reads YYNGEE. Deletions cut 0 bases from V and 3 bases from J, with 10 bases between. The CDR3 length is 15 residues. CDR3 bases: TGTGCCAGCAGCGTAGGCGCATACGGCTACAATGAGCAGTTCTTC. It specifies CASSVGAYGYNEQFF. Full variable domain (remainder filled in from reference TRBV9 and TRBJ2-1): DSGVTQTPKHLITATGQRVTLRCSPRSGDLSVYWYQQSLDQGLQFLIQYYNGEERAKGNILERFSAQQFPDLHSELNLSSLELGDSALYFCASSVGAYGYNEQFFGPGTRLTVL.

The chain uses TRBV7-6 and TRBJ2-5, with 7 bases that match TRBD1. Per germline, CDR1 SGHVS and CDR2 FNYEAQ. The CDR3 contains 13 residues. The V segment lost 2 bases and the J segment 5 bases; nucleotides outside the gene matches: 2. CDR3 DNA sequence: TGTGCCAGCAGCTTAAGGGGGCTGGAGACCCAGTACTTC. Protein product: CASSLRGLETQYF.

This rearrangement joins TRBV15 to TRBJ1-6, with no clear D. The CDR3 contains 14 residues. Trimming stripped 7 bases from V and 7 bases from J, with 14 bases between. Germline V gene data show CDR1 as LNHNV and CDR2 as YYDKDF (reference sequence). CDR3 amino acids: CATTLRQRNSPLHF. The CDR3 DNA reads TGTGCCACCACCCTAAGGCAGAGAAATTCACCCCTCCACTTT.

The chain recombines TRBV9 with TRBJ2-1; 9 nucleotides align to TRBD2. Germline V lookup: CDR1 SGDLS, CDR2 YYNGEE. The V gene end was trimmed by 0 bases and the J gene end by 6 bases; junction bases not matched to a gene: 10. This CDR3 has 17 residues. CDR3 region: CASSVGASGVLGNEQFF. The CDR3 region has the DNA TGTGCCAGCAGCGTAGGGGCTAGCGGGGTTTTAGGCAATGAGCAGTTCTTC.

The chain recombines TRBV5-6 with TRBJ1-2, with a tentative D call TRBD1 (5 bases). CDR3 length equals 17 residues. Germline V CDR1 and CDR2: SGHDT, YYEEEE. The ends were cut back, 4 bases at V and 6 bases at J, with 25 bases in the middle. CDR3 amino acids: CASSQPGPAFGGDGYTF. CDR3 sequence (DNA): TGTGCCAGCAGCCAACCGGGACCCGCGTTTGGTGGGGATGGCTACACCTTC. The full variable domain, with the rest looked up from reference TRBV5-6 and TRBJ1-2, is DAGVTQSPTHLIKTRGQQVTLRCSPKSGHDTVSWYQQALGQGPQFIFQYYEEEERQRGNFPDRFSGHQFPNYSSELNVNALLLGDSALYLCASSQPGPAFGGDGYTFGSGTRLTVV.

The chain recombines TRBV5-5 with TRBJ2-7; either TRBD1 or TRBD2 may supply D (5 bases each). Between the trimmed V and J ends, which lost 1 base and 3 bases, there was a span of 11 bases. The germline CDR1 and CDR2 sequences are SGHKS and YYEKEE (reference sequence). This CDR3 is 14 amino acids long. The CDR3 loop reads CASSLRAGGYEQYF. The CDR3, as DNA: TGTGCCAGCAGCTTGCGTGCTGGGGGCTACGAGCAGTACTTC.

The V and J genes are TRBV2 and TRBJ2-5; no clear D. Between the trimmed V and J ends, which lost 1 base and 2 bases, there was a span of 14 bases. CDR1 is SNHLY, CDR2 FYNNEI, per germline. The CDR3 runs to 16 residues. CDR3 amino acids: CASSEVGLAAQETQYF. The CDR3 nucleotides are TGTGCCAGCAGTGAAGTAGGATTAGCTGCTCAAGAGACCCAGTACTTC.

The chain joins TRBV5-1 to TRBJ2-5; 10 nucleotides match TRBD2. CDR3 length equals 15 residues. Germline trimming cut 2 bases from V and 5 bases from J; bases unmatched to any gene: 6. Germline-derived CDR1 and CDR2 are SGHRS and YFSETQ. The CDR3 nucleotides read TGCGCCAGCAGCTTCGGACTAGCGGACCGGGAGACCCAGTACTTC. Translated, it gives CASSFGLADRETQYF.

The chain is built from TRBV10-3 and TRBJ1-2; D possibly corresponds to TRBD1 (5 bases). Trimming shortened V by 8 bases and J by 6 bases, and 16 bases separated the two germline ends. The CDR3 runs 13 residues. Germline lookup yields CDR1 ENHRY and CDR2 SYGVKD. The CDR3 DNA reads TGTGCCATCCCAGGGACCGGCCAGAATGGCTACACCTTC. Amino acid sequence: CAIPGTGQNGYTF.

This clone has more than one count but fewer than ten. The same CDR3 also results from other DNA sequences found in this sample. The chain employs TRBV7-9 and TRBJ1-5; no definite D call. Trimming removed 0 bases from V and 2 bases from J, with 8 bases in between. CDR1 and CDR2 from the germline V gene are SEHNR and FQNEAQ (reference sequence). CDR3 length: 15 residues. The CDR3 region has the DNA TGTGCCAGCAGCTTAGCGGGTGGTGGCAATCAGCCCCAGCATTTT. It codes for CASSLAGGGNQPQHF. Drawing the rest from reference TRBV7-9 and TRBJ1-5, the complete variable domain is DTGVSQNPRHKITKRGQNVTFRCDPISEHNRLYWYRQTLGQGPEFLTYFQNEAQLEKSRLLSDRFSAERPKGSFSTLEIQRTEQGDSAMYLCASSLAGGGNQPQHFGDGTRLSIL.

The CDR3 DNA follows: TGTGCCAGCAGCTCTTTTCAGGGGTCCTATAATTCACCCCTCCACTTT. Its protein product is CASSSFQGSYNSPLHF. The chain carries TRBV7-2 and TRBJ1-6; the D gene is possibly TRBD1 (6 bases). V lost 4 bases to trimming and J lost 1 base, with 11 bases between them. The CDR3 totals 16 residues. CDR1 is SGHTA, CDR2 FQGNSA, per germline.

The chain links TRBV9 to TRBJ2-5, with 8 positions matching TRBD1. The CDR3 covers 17 residues. The V and J ends lost 3 bases and 4 bases, in that order; junction bases with no gene match: 14. The germline gives CDR1 SGDLS, CDR2 YYNGEE. The chain's CDR3 is CASSAEGQASPLETQYF. Here the CDR3 DNA reads TGTGCCAGCAGCGCCGAGGGACAGGCGAGTCCTTTAGAGACCCAGTACTTC.

Here the CDR3 reads CASRRAGVDTQYF. As DNA, the CDR3 is TGCGCCAGCCGCCGGGCGGGAGTGGATACGCAGTATTTT. J is TRBJ2-3 and V is TRBV5-1, with 7 nucleotides matching TRBD2. Germline CDR1 and CDR2: SGHRS and YFSETQ. V gave up 7 bases and J gave up 6 bases; unmatched junction bases: 8. This CDR3 has 13 residues.

V and J are TRBV18 and TRBJ2-1; no clear D. CDR3 length: 14 residues. CDR1 and CDR2 (germline): KGHSH, LQKENI. The V end lost 8 bases, the J end lost 0 bases, and 11 bases lay between the germline ends. The CDR3 protein is CASVGLGSYNEQFF. The CDR3 nucleotides are TGTGCCAGCGTCGGCCTTGGCTCCTACAATGAGCAGTTCTTC.

This chain joins TRBV18 and TRBJ1-1; D possibly corresponds to TRBD1 (5 bases). V shed 5 bases and J shed 3 bases, with 19 bases lying between them. The CDR3 extends over 16 amino acids. Germline-derived CDR1 and CDR2 are KGHSH and LQKENI. The chain's CDR3 is CASSSLAGTAYTEAFF. Here the CDR3 DNA reads TGTGCCAGCTCATCCTTGGCGGGGACGGCGTACACTGAAGCTTTCTTT.

This clone was recorded once. This chain joins TRBV30 and TRBJ1-1; TRBD1 agrees at 8 bases. This CDR3 region has 16 residues. Trimming took 4 bases from V and 7 from J; bases not matched to a gene: 17. The germline CDR1 and CDR2 sequences are GTSNPN and SVGIG (reference sequence). As DNA, the CDR3 is TGTGCCTGGATCCCCCACTGGACAGGGACTGAAAATGAAGCTTTCTTT. Translated, it gives CAWIPHWTGTENEAFF.

Only one count was recorded for this clone. V usage is TRBV19 and J usage is TRBJ1-1; TRBD1 matches 9 bases. Germline CDR1 LNHDA, CDR2 SQIVND (reference sequence). V gave up 4 bases and J gave up 1 base; unmatched junction bases: 1. The CDR3 spans 14 residues. CDR3 in amino acids: CASSRTGENTEAFF. The DNA of the CDR3 is TGTGCCAGTAGTAGGACAGGGGAGAACACTGAAGCTTTCTTT.

The chain combines TRBV19 with TRBJ2-7, with TRBD1 identical over 10 bases. The CDR3 has 21 residues. Germline CDR1 and CDR2: LNHDA and SQIVND (reference sequence). The junction had 22 bases not matched to a gene; V was cut back by 3 bases and J by 2 bases. The CDR3 protein is CASSIPPGTGASRDLAYEQYF. The CDR3 DNA reads as TGTGCCAGTAGTATCCCCCCTGGGACAGGGGCTTCCCGAGATCTGGCCTACGAGCAGTACTTC.

The chain links TRBV4-1 to TRBJ2-5, with 7 bases identical to TRBD2. The end of the DNA fits TRBJ2-7 better, so the J call may be wrong. Germline V gene data show CDR1 as MGHRA and CDR2 as YSYEKL. The CDR3 totals 15 residues. The CDR3 DNA follows: TGCGCCAGCAGCTTTCAGCGGGGCCCCTCCTACGAGCAGTACTTC. This encodes CASSFQRGPSYEQYF.

This sequence joins TRBV6-5 and TRBJ1-2; 9 bases map to TRBD1. The ends lost 6 bases at V and 4 bases at J; junction bases unmatched: 6. Per germline, CDR1 MNHEY and CDR2 SVGAGI. The CDR3 runs 14 residues. The CDR3 bases are TGTGCCAGCAGCCCAAGGGACAGGGTCTATGGCTACACCTTC. This encodes CASSPRDRVYGYTF.

This clone appeared once. CDR3 bases: TGTGCCAGCAGTTTAGGTATCCGGGACACTAGCACAGATACGCAGTATTTT. Translating gives CASSLGIRDTSTDTQYF. V and J are TRBV27 and TRBJ2-3; D is possibly TRBD1 (6 bases). The CDR3 loop spans 17 amino acids. Germline V gene lookup returns CDR1 MNHEY and CDR2 SMNVEV (reference sequence). Trimming stripped 2 bases from V and 0 bases from J, with 15 bases between.

Regarding this clone: This specimen includes other DNA sequences encoding the same CDR3. V usage is TRBV19 and J usage is TRBJ2-1; 7 nucleotides align to TRBD2. The length of the CDR3 is 11 residues. The germline V gene has CDR1 LNHDA and CDR2 SQIVND (reference sequence). The V and J ends lost 5 bases and 9 bases, in that order; junction bases with no gene match: 1. CDR3 DNA sequence: TGTGCCAGTAGTTCTAGCGGTGAGCAGTTCTTC. Translated: CASSSSGEQFF. Using reference TRBV19 and TRBJ2-1 for the parts outside the CDR3, the full variable domain is DGGITQSPKYLFRKEGQNVTLSCEQNLNHDAMYWYRQDPGQGLRLIYYSQIVNDFQKGDIAEGYSVSREKKESFPLTVTSAQKNPTAFYLCASSSSGEQFFGPGTRLTVL.

The CDR3 protein is CASSADGNQPQHF. The DNA for the CDR3 is TGTGCCAGCAGCGCGGACGGGAATCAGCCCCAGCATTTT. The chain links TRBV7-3 to TRBJ1-5; unclear D gene. Per germline, CDR1 SGHTA and CDR2 FQGTGA. The CDR3 has 13 amino acids. V lost 5 bases, J lost 4 bases, and 9 bases lay in between.

The V gene is TRBV5-4, the J gene TRBJ1-3; TRBD1 is a possible D gene (6 bases). Trimming removed 5 bases from V and 0 bases from J, with 12 bases in between. The CDR3 covers 15 residues. From germline, CDR1 is SGHNT and CDR2 YYREEE (reference sequence). The CDR3 DNA reads TGTGCCAGCAGTTTAGGGGGGCCCTCTGGAAACACCATATATTTT. It specifies CASSLGGPSGNTIYF.